This T cell receptor beta chain was identified in a study of Graves' ophthalmopathy and Graves' hyperthyroidism. Study-level information: Specimen type is peripheral blood, obtained at initial diagnosis before any treatment. Study findings and constraints: Thyroid clonotypes that were expanded above 0.001 frequency mostly also appeared in blood.

Beta-chain TCR CDR3 regions were amplified from RNA transcripts. HTBI-primed first-round RT-PCR preceded second-round multiplex PCR. Via MiXCR, TCRdb re-called the multiplex PCR reads, giving one row per CDR3 protein. Among fewer than 350,000 distinct CDR3 sequences listed, 15% to 20% were seen once. This clonotype was recorded at least ten times. Its antigen is still unknown. Exclusion covered patients with other autoimmune diseases or uncontrolled infections (as well as pregnancy or lactation). The diagnosis combined clinical symptoms, thyroxine, TRAb, thyroid ultrasound and orbital computed tomography scans. The CDR3 consists of 14 residues. Per germline, CDR1 MNHEY and CDR2 SVGEGT. Trimming shortened V by 7 bases and J by 4 bases, and 13 bases separated the two germline ends.

The sequencing input was peripheral blood. V and J are TRBV6-2 or TRBV6-3 and TRBJ2-2, with no clear D. The clonotype originates from an adult man with Graves' ophthalmopathy. Here the CDR3 DNA reads TGTGCCAGCACCGTGATGTGGTTCACCGGGGAGCTGTTTTTT. The encoded protein is CASTVMWFTGELFF.